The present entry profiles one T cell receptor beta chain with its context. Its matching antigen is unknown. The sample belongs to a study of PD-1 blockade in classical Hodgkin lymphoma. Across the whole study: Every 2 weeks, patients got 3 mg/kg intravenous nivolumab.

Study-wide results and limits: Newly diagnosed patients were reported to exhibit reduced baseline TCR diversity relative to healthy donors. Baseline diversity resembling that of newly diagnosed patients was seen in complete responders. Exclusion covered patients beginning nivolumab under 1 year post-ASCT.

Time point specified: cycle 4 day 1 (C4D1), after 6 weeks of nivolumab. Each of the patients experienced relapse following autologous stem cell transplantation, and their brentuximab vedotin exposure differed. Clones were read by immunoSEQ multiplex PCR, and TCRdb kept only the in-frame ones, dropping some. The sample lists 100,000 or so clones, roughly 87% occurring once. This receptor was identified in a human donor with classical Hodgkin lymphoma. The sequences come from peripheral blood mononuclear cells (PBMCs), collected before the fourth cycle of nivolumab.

The CDR3 loop is CASSRRDSPFNEQFF. The CDR3 region has the DNA TGTGCCAGCAGCCGTAGGGACTCCCCTTTCAATGAGCAGTTCTTC. The chain recombines TRBV7-9 with TRBJ2-1; possible D gene TRBD2, 6 bases. Trimming left V 5 bases short and J 6 bases short, with 17 bases between. CDR3 size: 15 residues. In germline, CDR1 is SEHNR, CDR2 FQNEAQ (reference sequence).